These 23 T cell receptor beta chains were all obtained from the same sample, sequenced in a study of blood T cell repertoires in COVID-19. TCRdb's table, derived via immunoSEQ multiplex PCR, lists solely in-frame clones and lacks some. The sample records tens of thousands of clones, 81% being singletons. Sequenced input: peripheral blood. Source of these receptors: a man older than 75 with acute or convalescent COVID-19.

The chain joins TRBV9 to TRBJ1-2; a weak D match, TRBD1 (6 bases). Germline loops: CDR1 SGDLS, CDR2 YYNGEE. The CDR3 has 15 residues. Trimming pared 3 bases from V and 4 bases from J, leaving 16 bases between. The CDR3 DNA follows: TGTGCCAGCAGCGAGTCCCTCGACAGGATCTATGGCTACACCTTC. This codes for CASSESLDRIYGYTF.

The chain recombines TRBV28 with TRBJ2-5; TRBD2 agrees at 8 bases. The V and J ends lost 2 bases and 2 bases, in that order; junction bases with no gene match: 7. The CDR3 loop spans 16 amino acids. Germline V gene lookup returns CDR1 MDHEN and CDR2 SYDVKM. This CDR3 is CASSLAGGPRQETQYF. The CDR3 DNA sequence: TGTGCCAGCAGTTTAGCGGGAGGCCCTAGACAAGAGACCCAGTACTTC.

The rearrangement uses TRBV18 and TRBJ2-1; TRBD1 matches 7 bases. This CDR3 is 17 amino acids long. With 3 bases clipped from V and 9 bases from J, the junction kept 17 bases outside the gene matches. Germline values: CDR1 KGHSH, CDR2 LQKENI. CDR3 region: CASSPNLLGTDQGEQFF. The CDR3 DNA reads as TGTGCCAGCTCACCTAATCTTTTAGGGACAGATCAGGGTGAGCAGTTCTTC.

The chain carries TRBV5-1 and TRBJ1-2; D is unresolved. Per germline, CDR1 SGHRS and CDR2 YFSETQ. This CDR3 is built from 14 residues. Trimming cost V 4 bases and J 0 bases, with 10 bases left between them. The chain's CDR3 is CASSPLLANYGYTF. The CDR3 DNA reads TGCGCCAGCAGCCCCCTCCTAGCTAACTATGGCTACACCTTC. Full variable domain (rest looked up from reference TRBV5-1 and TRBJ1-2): KAGVTQTPRYLIKTRGQQVTLSCSPISGHRSVSWYQQTPGQGLQFLFEYFSETQRNKGNFPGRFSGRQFSNSRSEMNVSTLELGDSALYLCASSPLLANYGYTFGSGTRLTVV.

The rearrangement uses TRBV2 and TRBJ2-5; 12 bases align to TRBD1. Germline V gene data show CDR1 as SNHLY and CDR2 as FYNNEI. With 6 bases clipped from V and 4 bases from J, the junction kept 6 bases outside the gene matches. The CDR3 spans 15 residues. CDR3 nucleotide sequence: TGTGCCAGCAGCGGCGGGACAGGGGGCTTAGAGACCCAGTACTTC. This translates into CASSGGTGGLETQYF.

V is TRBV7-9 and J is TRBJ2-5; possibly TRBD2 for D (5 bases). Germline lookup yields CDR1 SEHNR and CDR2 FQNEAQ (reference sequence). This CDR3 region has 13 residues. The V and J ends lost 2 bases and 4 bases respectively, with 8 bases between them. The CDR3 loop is CASSLNGVETQYF. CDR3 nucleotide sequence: TGTGCCAGCAGCTTAAACGGGGTAGAGACCCAGTACTTC.

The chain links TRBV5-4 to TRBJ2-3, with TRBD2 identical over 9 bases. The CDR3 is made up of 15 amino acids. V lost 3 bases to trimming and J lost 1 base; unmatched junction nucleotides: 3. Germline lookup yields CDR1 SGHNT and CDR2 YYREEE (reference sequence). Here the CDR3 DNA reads TGTGCCAGCAGCTCCGGGACTAGCCGCACAGATACGCAGTATTTT. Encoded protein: CASSSGTSRTDTQYF.

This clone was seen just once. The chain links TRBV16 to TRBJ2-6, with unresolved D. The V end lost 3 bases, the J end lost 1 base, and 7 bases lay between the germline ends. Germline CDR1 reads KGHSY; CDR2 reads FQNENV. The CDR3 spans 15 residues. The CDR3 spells CASSHRQSGANVLTF. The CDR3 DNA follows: TGTGCCAGCAGCCACAGACAATCTGGGGCCAACGTCCTGACTTTC.

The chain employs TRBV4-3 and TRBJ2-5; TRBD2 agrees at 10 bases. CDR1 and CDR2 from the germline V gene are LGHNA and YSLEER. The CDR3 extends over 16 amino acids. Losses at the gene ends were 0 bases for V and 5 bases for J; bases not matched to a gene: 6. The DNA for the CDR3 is TGCGCCAGCAGCCAAGATGCAGCGGGAGGGCGGGAGACCCAGTACTTC. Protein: CASSQDAAGGRETQYF.

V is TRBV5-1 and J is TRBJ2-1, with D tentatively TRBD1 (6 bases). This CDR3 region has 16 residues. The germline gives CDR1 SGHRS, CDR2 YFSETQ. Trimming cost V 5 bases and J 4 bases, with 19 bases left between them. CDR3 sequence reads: CASSSPQGRLYNEQFF. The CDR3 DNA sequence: TGCGCCAGCAGTTCACCCCAGGGGCGCTTATACAATGAGCAGTTCTTC.

CDR3 sequence reads: CATKRGAGDQETQYF. The CDR3 DNA reads as TGCGCCACGAAGAGAGGAGCGGGAGATCAAGAGACCCAGTACTTC. V gene TRBV10-2 combines with J gene TRBJ2-5; 8 bases match TRBD2. The CDR3 loop spans 15 amino acids. The germline gives CDR1 WSHSY, CDR2 SAAADI. J was trimmed by 2 bases and V by 10 bases; bases with no gene match: 12.

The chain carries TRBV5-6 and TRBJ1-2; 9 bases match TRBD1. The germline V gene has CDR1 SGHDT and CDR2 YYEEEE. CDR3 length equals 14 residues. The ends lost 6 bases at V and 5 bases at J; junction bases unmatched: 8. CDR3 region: CASNRDREVYGYTF. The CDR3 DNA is TGTGCCAGCAACAGGGACAGGGAAGTTTATGGCTACACCTTC.

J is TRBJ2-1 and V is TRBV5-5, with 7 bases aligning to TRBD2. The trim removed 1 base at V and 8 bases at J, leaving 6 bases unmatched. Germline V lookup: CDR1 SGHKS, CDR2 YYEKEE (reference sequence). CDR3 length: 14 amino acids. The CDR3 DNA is TGTGCCAGCAGCTTGCAGGGAGGGACGCATGAGCAGTTCTTC. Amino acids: CASSLQGGTHEQFF.

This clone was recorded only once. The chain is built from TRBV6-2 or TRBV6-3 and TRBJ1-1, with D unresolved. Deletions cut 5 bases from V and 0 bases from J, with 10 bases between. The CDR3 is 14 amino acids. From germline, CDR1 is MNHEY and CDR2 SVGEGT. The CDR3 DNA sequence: TGTGCCAGCAGTCTGATCAGGCTGAACACTGAAGCTTTCTTT. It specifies CASSLIRLNTEAFF.

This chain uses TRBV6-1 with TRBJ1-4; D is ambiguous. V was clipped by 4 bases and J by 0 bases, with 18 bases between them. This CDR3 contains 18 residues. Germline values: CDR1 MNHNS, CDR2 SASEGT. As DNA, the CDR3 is TGTGCCAGCAGTGGCCGCATTGGTCAGAGGGCAACTAATGAAAAACTGTTTTTT. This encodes CASSGRIGQRATNEKLFF.

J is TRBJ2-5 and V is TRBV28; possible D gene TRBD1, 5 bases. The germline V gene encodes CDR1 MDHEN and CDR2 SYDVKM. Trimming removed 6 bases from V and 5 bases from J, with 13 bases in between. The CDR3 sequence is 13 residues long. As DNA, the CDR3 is TGTGCCAGCAGGGAGACAGCCCGGGAGACCCAGTACTTC. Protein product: CASRETARETQYF.

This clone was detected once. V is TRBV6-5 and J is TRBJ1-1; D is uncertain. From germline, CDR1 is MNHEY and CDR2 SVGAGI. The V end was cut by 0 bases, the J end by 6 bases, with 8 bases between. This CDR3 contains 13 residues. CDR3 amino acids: CASSYSAVSEAFF. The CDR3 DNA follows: TGTGCCAGCAGTTACTCGGCAGTTTCTGAAGCTTTCTTT.

The CDR3 spells CASSLGHGTGGLAFF. The DNA of the CDR3 is TGCGCCAGCAGCTTGGGACACGGGACAGGGGGTCTAGCTTTCTTT. The V and J genes are TRBV5-1 and TRBJ1-1, with 11 bases aligning to TRBD1. Germline V gives CDR1 SGHRS, CDR2 YFSETQ. Trimming removed 0 bases from V and 10 bases from J; junction bases left unmatched: 8. The CDR3 is 15 amino acids.

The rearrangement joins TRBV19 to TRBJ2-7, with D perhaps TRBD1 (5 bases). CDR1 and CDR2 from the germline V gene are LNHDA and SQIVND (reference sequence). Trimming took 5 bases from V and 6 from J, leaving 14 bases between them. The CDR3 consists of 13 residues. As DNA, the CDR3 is TGTGCCAGTAGTCAGGGTTGGGGCATCGAGCAGTACTTC. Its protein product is CASSQGWGIEQYF.

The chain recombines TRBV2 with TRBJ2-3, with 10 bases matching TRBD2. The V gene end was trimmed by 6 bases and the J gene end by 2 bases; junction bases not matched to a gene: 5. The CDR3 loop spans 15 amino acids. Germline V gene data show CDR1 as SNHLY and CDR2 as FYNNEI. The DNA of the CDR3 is TGTGCCAGCAGCCCCGGGACTAGCGTCACAGATACGCAGTATTTT. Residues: CASSPGTSVTDTQYF.

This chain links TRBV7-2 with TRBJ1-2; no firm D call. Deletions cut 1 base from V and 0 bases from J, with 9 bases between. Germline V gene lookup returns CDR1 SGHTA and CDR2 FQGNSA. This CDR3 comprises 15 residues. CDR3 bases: TGTGCCAGCAGCTTAGGATCAGGATCTAACTATGGCTACACCTTC. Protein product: CASSLGSGSNYGYTF.

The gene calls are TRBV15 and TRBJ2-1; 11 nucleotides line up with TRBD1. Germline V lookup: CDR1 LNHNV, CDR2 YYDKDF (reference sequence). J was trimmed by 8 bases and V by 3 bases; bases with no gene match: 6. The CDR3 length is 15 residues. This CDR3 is CATSRRTGGLDEQFF. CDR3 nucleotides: TGTGCCACCAGCAGGCGGACAGGGGGCTTAGATGAGCAGTTCTTC.

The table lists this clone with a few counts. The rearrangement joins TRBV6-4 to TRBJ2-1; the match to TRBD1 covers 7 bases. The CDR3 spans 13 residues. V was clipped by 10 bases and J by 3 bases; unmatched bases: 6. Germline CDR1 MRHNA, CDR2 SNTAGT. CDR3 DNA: TGTGCCACACCGGGACAGAACTACAATGAGCAGTTCTTC. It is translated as CATPGQNYNEQFF.